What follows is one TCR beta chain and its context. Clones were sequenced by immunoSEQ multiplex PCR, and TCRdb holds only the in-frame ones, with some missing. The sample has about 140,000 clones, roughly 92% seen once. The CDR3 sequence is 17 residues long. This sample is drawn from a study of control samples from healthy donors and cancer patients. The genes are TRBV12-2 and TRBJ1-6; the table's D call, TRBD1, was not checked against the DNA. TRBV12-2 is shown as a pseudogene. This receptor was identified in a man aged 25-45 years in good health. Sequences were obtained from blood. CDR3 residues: CASRLALWTGRNSPLHF. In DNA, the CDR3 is TGTGCAAGTCGCTTAGCGCTATGGACAGGACGAAATTCACCCCTCCACTTT.